This T cell receptor beta chain was captured by sequencing in a study of T-cell reconstitution after alpha-beta-depleted transplantation in children. Findings and caveats of the study: At around two months after transplant, the alpha-beta T cells were reportedly derived from several hundred expanded clones that came from non-depleted graft cells. T-cell counts and diversity at one year following transplant were attributed mainly to newly produced T cells. In some patients, recipient T cells and intrathymic progenitors surviving conditioning explained high day-60 diversity.

J gave up 5 bases and V 2 bases, and 8 bases lay outside the gene matches. The germline V gene has CDR1 MNHEY and CDR2 SMNVEV (reference sequence). This CDR3 has 15 residues. Remarks on this clonotype: The antigen is undetermined.

A library of TCRbeta sequences, prepared with unique molecular identifiers, was generated. TCRdb reprocessed the PCR reads via MiXCR and lists one record per CDR3 protein. The sample lists about 510,000 distinct CDR3 sequences; roughly 10% were seen once. The sequence came from a female patient aged 2-15 years who had a stem cell transplant for aplastic anemia, so the T cells may come from the graft donor. The sample was PBMCs, mostly from graft donor cells, taken 180 days after TCRalphabeta/CD19-depleted stem cell transplant. The chain carries TRBV27 and TRBJ1-1; 7 bases are a match to TRBD1. The CDR3 coding sequence is TGTGCCAGCAGTTTAGTAAGAACAGGGGAGACTGAAGCTTTCTTT. Translating gives CASSLVRTGETEAFF.